The 19 T cell receptor beta chains below all came from one sample that was sequenced in a study of shared clonotypes between healthy human individuals. CD45RO-negative CD8 cells positively selected for CCR7 made up the naive population, which excluded terminally differentiated effector memory CD45RA+ cells. Repertoires were generated with immunoSEQ multiplex PCR, while TCRdb's copy carries only in-frame clones and drops some. The data contain nearly 2 million clones, just under 95% of them singletons. The sample was naive CD8+ T cells sorted from blood. The receptors stem from a young man in good health.

The chain has TRBV9 and TRBJ1-1; D is unresolved. V was clipped by 3 bases and J by 0 bases, with 6 bases between them. Looked up from germline, CDR1 is SGDLS and CDR2 is YYNGEE. The CDR3 covers 13 residues. CDR3 bases: TGTGCCAGCAGCGGCACACTGAACACTGAAGCTTTCTTT. It encodes CASSGTLNTEAFF.

This clone has only one observation. The gene calls are TRBV27 and TRBJ2-1; perhaps TRBD2 as D (5 bases). The CDR3 has 11 residues. Trimming stripped 3 bases from V and 14 bases from J, with 11 bases between. From germline, CDR1 is MNHEY and CDR2 SMNVEV (reference sequence). The DNA for the CDR3 is TGTGCCAGCAGTTTCCCCGAGCGGAAGTTCTTC. Its protein is CASSFPERKFF.

The J gene is TRBJ2-1, the V gene TRBV11-2; 9 nucleotides agree with TRBD1. With V trimmed by 4 bases and J by 8 bases, 12 bases remained unmatched. The CDR3 has 16 amino acids. The V gene's germline CDR1 is SGHAT and CDR2 FQNNGV. This chain's CDR3 is CASSSGGTGNIDEQFF. As DNA, the CDR3 is TGTGCCAGCAGCTCTGGGGGGACAGGGAATATAGATGAGCAGTTCTTC.

The chain couples TRBV5-1 to TRBJ1-2; the match to TRBD1 covers 9 bases. V shed 2 bases and J 1 base; nucleotides not matched to a gene: 9. This CDR3 comprises 17 residues. The germline gives CDR1 SGHRS, CDR2 YFSETQ. CDR3 coding DNA: TGCGCCAGCAGCTTAACAGGGGGCGGCCACATTAACTATGGCTACACCTTC. It encodes CASSLTGGGHINYGYTF.

The rearrangement links TRBV12-5 to TRBJ2-7, with 8 positions matching TRBD1. The ends lost 1 base at V and 5 bases at J; junction bases unmatched: 7. Germline V CDR1 and CDR2: LGHNT, FRNRAP. The CDR3 length is 15 residues. CDR3 loop: CASGLGLGQGHEQYF. As DNA, the CDR3 is TGTGCTAGTGGTTTGGGACTCGGACAGGGCCACGAGCAGTACTTC.

V gene TRBV11-2 combines with J gene TRBJ2-7; unclear D gene. The CDR3 length is 13 residues. Germline V gives CDR1 SGHAT, CDR2 FQNNGV. Trimming removed 3 bases from V and 6 bases from J, with 12 bases in between. CDR3 in amino acids: CASSFLVIAEQYF. In DNA form, the CDR3 reads TGTGCCAGCAGCTTCCTCGTTATCGCCGAGCAGTACTTC.

The chain uses TRBV5-1 and TRBJ1-6, with no clear D. The CDR3 is made up of 16 amino acids. Germline assignment: CDR1 SGHRS and CDR2 YFSETQ. Trimming pared 5 bases from V and 0 bases from J, leaving 12 bases between. The CDR3, as DNA: TGCGCCAGCAGATTGACGGAAAGCTCCTATAATTCACCCCTCCACTTT. This encodes CASRLTESSYNSPLHF. The entire variable domain, with the rest obtained from reference TRBV5-1 and TRBJ1-6, is as follows: KAGVTQTPRYLIKTRGQQVTLSCSPISGHRSVSWYQQTPGQGLQFLFEYFSETQRNKGNFPGRFSGRQFSNSRSEMNVSTLELGDSALYLCASRLTESSYNSPLHFGNGTRLTVT.

The chain joins TRBV11-2 to TRBJ1-5; D may be TRBD1 (5 bases). CDR3 size: 15 residues. Germline CDR1 reads SGHAT; CDR2 reads FQNNGV. V lost 0 bases and J 6 bases, leaving 12 bases between the germline ends. CDR3 region: CASSLDPGGIQPQHF. CDR3 nucleotides: TGTGCCAGCAGCTTAGATCCGGGGGGTATTCAGCCCCAGCATTTT.

The chain is built from TRBV15 and TRBJ2-2; weak D call: TRBD1 (6 bases). V gave up 3 bases and J gave up 4 bases, with 12 bases separating them. Germline V gene data show CDR1 as LNHNV and CDR2 as YYDKDF (reference sequence). This CDR3 is built from 15 residues. The CDR3 loop reads CATSRAGETTGELFF. CDR3 DNA sequence: TGTGCCACCAGCAGGGCAGGGGAGACCACCGGGGAGCTGTTTTTT.

The genes are TRBV28 and TRBJ2-7, with 9 nucleotides matching TRBD1. Germline CDR1 and CDR2: MDHEN and SYDVKM. V gave up 4 bases and J gave up 4 bases; unmatched junction bases: 14. The CDR3 loop spans 17 amino acids. The CDR3 DNA sequence: TGTGCCAGCAGTTCCCTCGGAATGGGACAGGGACCTTACGAGCAGTACTTC. Protein product: CASSSLGMGQGPYEQYF.

The J gene is TRBJ2-3, the V gene TRBV14, with D possibly being TRBD2 (5 bases). This CDR3 has 12 amino acids. The V end lost 5 bases, the J end lost 4 bases, and 7 bases lay between the germline ends. Germline lookup yields CDR1 SGHDN and CDR2 FVKESK. CDR3 sequence reads: CASSGGADTQYF. Written as DNA, the CDR3 is TGTGCCAGCAGCGGAGGCGCAGATACGCAGTATTTT. The full variable domain, rest sourced from reference TRBV14 and TRBJ2-3, is EAGVTQFPSHSVIEKGQTVTLRCDPISGHDNLYWYRRVMGKEIKFLLHFVKESKQDESGMPNNRFLAERTGGTYSTLKVQPAELEDSGVYFCASSGGADTQYFGPGTRLTVL.

On this clone: The same CDR3 is also encoded by other DNA sequences in this sample. This chain's CDR3 is CASSIGGSNYGYTF. The CDR3 DNA follows: TGTGCCAGTAGTATAGGAGGGTCCAACTATGGCTACACCTTC. V is TRBV19 and J is TRBJ1-2; D not certain. The CDR3 contains 14 residues. Germline-derived CDR1 and CDR2 are LNHDA and SQIVND (reference sequence). Trimming took 1 base from V and 2 from J, leaving 8 bases between them. The full variable domain, completed using reference TRBV19 and TRBJ1-2, is DGGITQSPKYLFRKEGQNVTLSCEQNLNHDAMYWYRQDPGQGLRLIYYSQIVNDFQKGDIAEGYSVSREKKESFPLTVTSAQKNPTAFYLCASSIGGSNYGYTFGSGTRLTVV.

The chain recombines TRBV25-1 with TRBJ2-7; no clear D. The germline V gene encodes CDR1 MGHDK and CDR2 SYGVNS. The germline V and J ends were trimmed by 0 bases and 7 bases, with 13 bases remaining between them. The CDR3 extends over 14 amino acids. This chain's CDR3 is CASSEYPAQLEQYF. CDR3 DNA sequence: TGTGCCAGCAGTGAATATCCCGCACAATTGGAGCAGTACTTC.

This rearrangement joins TRBV7-9 to TRBJ2-2; 7 positions match TRBD1. This CDR3 spans 16 amino acids. CDR1 is SEHNR and CDR2 is FQNEAQ in the germline V gene (reference sequence). Germline trimming cut 4 bases from V and 2 bases from J; bases unmatched to any gene: 7. CDR3 nucleotide sequence: TGTGCCAGCAGCTCGTACGACAGGGACAACACCGGGGAGCTGTTTTTT. It codes for CASSSYDRDNTGELFF.

The rearrangement joins TRBV7-3 to TRBJ2-1; the match to TRBD2 covers 9 bases. The CDR3 sequence is 15 residues long. Germline loops: CDR1 SGHTA, CDR2 FQGTGA. The V and J ends lost 5 bases and 6 bases, in that order; junction bases with no gene match: 8. The CDR3 nucleotides are TGTGCCAGCAGCCAGCTAGCGGGGACGCTCAATGAGCAGTTCTTC. Translated: CASSQLAGTLNEQFF. Full variable domain (outside the CDR3, taken from reference TRBV7-3 and TRBJ2-1): GAGVSQTPSNKVTEKGKYVELRCDPISGHTALYWYRQSLGQGPEFLIYFQGTGAADDSGLPNDRFFAVRPEGSVSTLKIQRTERGDSAVYLCASSQLAGTLNEQFFGPGTRLTVL.

This clone came up once. The gene calls are TRBV19 and TRBJ2-2; TRBD2 matches 7 bases. The CDR3 has 17 residues. Per the germline V gene, CDR1 is LNHDA and CDR2 is SQIVND (reference sequence). J lost 7 bases, V lost 7 bases, and 18 bases had no gene match. The CDR3 reads CASIDTWGGSGVGELFF. The CDR3 nucleotides read TGTGCCAGTATCGACACATGGGGAGGGTCGGGTGTCGGGGAGCTGTTTTTT.

V gene TRBV6-1 combines with J gene TRBJ1-1, with D possibly being TRBD1 (6 bases). This CDR3 is built from 14 residues. Trimming took 4 bases from V and 2 from J, leaving 11 bases between them. Germline V gives CDR1 MNHNS, CDR2 SASEGT. The CDR3 reads CASSVYRENTEAFF. The CDR3 region has the DNA TGTGCCAGCAGTGTTTACAGGGAAAACACTGAAGCTTTCTTT.

The rearrangement uses TRBV5-6 and TRBJ1-2; D is ambiguous. Germline lookup yields CDR1 SGHDT and CDR2 YYEEEE. There are 16 residues in the CDR3. The V gene lost 2 bases and the J gene lost 0 bases, with 14 bases spanning the gap. DNA for the CDR3: TGTGCCAGCAGCTTACCTACAGAGAGCCCTAACTATGGCTACACCTTC. Amino acid sequence: CASSLPTESPNYGYTF.

The rearrangement joins TRBV27 to TRBJ2-7; 7 bases are a match to TRBD2. There are 15 residues in the CDR3. The V gene's germline CDR1 is MNHEY and CDR2 SMNVEV (reference sequence). Trimming at V came to 5 bases and at J to 5 bases, leaving 12 bases not matched to a gene. The CDR3 nucleotides are TGTGCCAGCAGTCCCTTTAGCGGGCGAGCGGACGAGCAGTACTTC. Its translation is CASSPFSGRADEQYF.